This T cell receptor (beta chain) was identified during a study (dated by TCRdb to between 2015 and 2016). The CDR3, from cysteine to phenylalanine, totals 14 residues. Here the CDR3 DNA is all that survives: 42 bases in frame from base 1. V drops 0 bases and J drops 5 bases, leaving 10 bases in between. CDR1 and CDR2, per the germline V gene, are MRHNA and SNTAGT. The library was generated by RT-PCR. Sequencing was performed on an Illumina MiSeq. TCRdb itself trimmed the public reads at Q25 with fastp, ran MiXCR and retained productive beta chains. Rows merge per CDR3 protein into single entries with the most common DNA and genes. Across this sample there are about 680,000 distinct CDR3 sequences, with 13% to 15% seen only once. Jointly, the top ten make up 3.6% of the sample. This clonotype was counted at least ten times. This receptor's antigen is unknown. No base quality information exists; no much larger clone differs at one position.

The sequenced sample was memory CD4+ T cells from blood. The rearranged chain carries TRBV6-4 and TRBJ2-5; no D gene is confidently identified. This TCR derives from a female donor in good health, serving as a healthy control. The CDR3 corresponds to CASSDSGPVETQYF. At the DNA level, the sequence is TGTGCCAGCAGTGACTCCGGCCCCGTGGAGACCCAGTACTTC.